Shown below are 24 T cell receptor beta chains from a single sample sequenced in a study of cytomegalovirus exposure and HLA in healthy donors. Primers included in the PCR were 60 Vbeta and 13 Jbeta primers. Profiled with immunoSEQ multiplex PCR; TCRdb holds only in-frame clones, not every one. The sample holds some 120,000 clones, 81% seen once. Sequenced input: PBMCs. Source of these receptors: a man aged 18 to 30 in good health and CMV-seronegative.

This clone was picked up one time. The chain is built from TRBV14 and TRBJ2-6; TRBD1 matches 8 bases. The CDR3 contains 13 residues. With 6 bases clipped from V and 13 bases from J, the junction kept 8 bases outside the gene matches. Germline V gene data show CDR1 as SGHDN and CDR2 as FVKESK. The CDR3 spells CASSGQGLGVLTF. The CDR3, as DNA: TGTGCCAGCAGTGGACAGGGCTTGGGGGTCCTGACTTTC.

This chain uses TRBV29-1 with TRBJ1-1; TRBD1 aligns across 9 bases. Germline values: CDR1 SQVTM, CDR2 ANQGSEA. V gave up 7 bases and J gave up 0 bases; unmatched junction bases: 6. This CDR3 spans 14 amino acids. CDR3 bases: TGCAGCGGACAGGGGGGGAGGGTGAACACTGAAGCTTTCTTT. Protein product: CSGQGGRVNTEAFF. The full variable domain, rest sourced from reference TRBV29-1 and TRBJ1-1, is SAVISQKPSRDICQRGTSLTIQCQVDSQVTMMFWYRQQPGQSLTLIATANQGSEATYESGFVIDKFPISRPNLTFSTLTVSNMSPEDSSIYLCSGQGGRVNTEAFFGQGTRLTVV.

The gene calls are TRBV25-1 and TRBJ1-6; no clear D. In germline, CDR1 is MGHDK, CDR2 SYGVNS. The V and J ends lost 6 bases and 10 bases respectively, with 10 bases between them. The CDR3 extends over 12 amino acids. The CDR3 region is CASSRGDSPLHF. The DNA of the CDR3 is TGTGCCAGCAGCCGGGGAGACTCACCCCTCCACTTT.

About this clone itself: The junction differs from germline at one of its ends, possibly a read error. Written as DNA, the CDR3 is TGCGCCGGCAGCTTGGCCGGGACAGGGTTGAACGAGCAGTACTTC. Amino acids: CAGSLAGTGLNEQYF. This chain links TRBV5-1 with TRBJ2-7; 9 bases map to TRBD1. The germline CDR1 and CDR2 sequences are SGHRS and YFSETQ. There are 15 residues in the CDR3. The full variable domain, rest sourced from reference TRBV5-1 and TRBJ2-7, is KAGVTQTPRYLIKTRGQQVTLSCSPISGHRSVSWYQQTPGQGLQFLFEYFSETQRNKGNFPGRFSGRQFSNSRSEMNVSTLELGDSALYLCAGSLAGTGLNEQYFGPGTRLTVT.

This chain links TRBV25-1 with TRBJ1-1; TRBD1 is a possible D gene (6 bases). Germline V gene sequence: CDR1 MGHDK, CDR2 SYGVNS. The CDR3 contains 14 residues. Trimming took off 4 bases at V and 8 bases at J, with 17 bases between the two ends. CDR3 bases: TGTGCCAGCAGTGCCTCAGGGGAGGGGAGAGAAGCTTTCTTT. It translates to CASSASGEGREAFF.

CDR3 in amino acids: CASSSTGGVLDGANVLTF. DNA of the CDR3: TGTGCCAGCAGCTCGACAGGGGGCGTACTGGATGGGGCCAACGTCCTGACTTTC. The rearrangement links TRBV7-3 to TRBJ2-6, with 10 nucleotides matching TRBD1. This CDR3 comprises 18 residues. V lost 4 bases, J lost 3 bases, and 9 bases stayed unmatched. CDR1 and CDR2 from the germline V gene are SGHTA and FQGTGA.

This clone has a handful of counts. V is TRBV6-6 and J is TRBJ2-5; 9 bases map to TRBD1. The DNA end is a closer match to TRBJ2-7, so the J assignment may be wrong. Germline CDR1 is MNHNY and CDR2 is SVGAGI (reference sequence). This CDR3 contains 16 residues. The CDR3 nucleotides are TGTGCCAGCAGTTCACATCCGGGACAGGGCTCCTACGAGCAGTACTTC. This gives the protein CASSSHPGQGSYEQYF.

The table lists this clone with a few counts. The chain joins TRBV19 to TRBJ1-2; 9 positions match TRBD1. Trimming cost V 8 bases and J 0 bases; bases outside gene matches: 7. The CDR3 has 15 amino acids. CDR1 is LNHDA, CDR2 SQIVND, per germline (reference sequence). The CDR3 sequence is CASREWTGANYGYTF. In nucleotides, the CDR3 is TGTGCCAGTCGAGAGTGGACAGGGGCTAACTATGGCTACACCTTC.

The chain has TRBV6-5 and TRBJ2-3; perhaps TRBD2 as D (6 bases). The CDR3 covers 11 residues. Germline-derived CDR1 and CDR2 are MNHEY and SVGAGI. V lost 8 bases, J lost 3 bases, and 6 bases lay in between. CDR3 coding DNA: TGTGCCAGCCGGGGGACAGATACGCAGTATTTT. It codes for CASRGTDTQYF.

The rearrangement joins TRBV11-1 to TRBJ1-1; possible D gene TRBD1, 5 bases. CDR3 length: 17 residues. Germline CDR1 SGHAT, CDR2 FQDESV (reference sequence). Deletions cut 0 bases from V and 5 bases from J, with 19 bases between. The CDR3 loop reads CASSLAPTFGGKTEAFF. CDR3 DNA: TGTGCCAGCAGCTTAGCGCCTACTTTCGGGGGAAAGACTGAAGCTTTCTTT.

V and J are TRBV5-1 and TRBJ2-3; 7 bases are shared with TRBD1. The CDR3 is 13 residues long. Germline CDR1 reads SGHRS; CDR2 reads YFSETQ. The V and J ends lost 4 bases and 3 bases, in that order; junction bases with no gene match: 2. CDR3 in amino acids: CASSPGQTDTQYF. For the CDR3, the DNA is TGCGCCAGCAGCCCGGGACAGACAGATACGCAGTATTTT.

The gene calls are TRBV7-9 and TRBJ1-1, with 7 bases aligning to TRBD1. Germline CDR1 SEHNR, CDR2 FQNEAQ (reference sequence). This CDR3 comprises 15 residues. After removal of 5 bases from V and 0 bases from J, the junction contained 6 bases not matched to a gene. The CDR3 here is CASSPGQYLNTEAFF. The CDR3 DNA is TGTGCCAGCAGCCCGGGACAGTACTTGAACACTGAAGCTTTCTTT.

In DNA form, the CDR3 reads TGTGCCAGCAGCAGGGCACAGGGGGCAGGGGGCTACACCTTC. Its translation: CASSRAQGAGGYTF. V usage is TRBV7-2 and J usage is TRBJ1-2; 9 bases are a match to TRBD1. The V gene end was trimmed by 5 bases and the J gene end by 8 bases; junction bases not matched to a gene: 9. In germline, CDR1 is SGHTA, CDR2 FQGNSA. The CDR3 runs 14 residues. Combining the CDR3 with reference TRBV7-2 and TRBJ1-2 gives the whole variable domain GAGVSQSPSNKVTEKGKDVELRCDPISGHTALYWYRQSLGQGLEFLIYFQGNSAPDKSGLPSDRFSAERTGGSVSTLTIQRTQQEDSAVYLCASSRAQGAGGYTFGSGTRLTVV.

The rearrangement uses TRBV6-5 and TRBJ1-3; D is unresolved. This CDR3 has 15 residues. Trimming shortened V by 3 bases and J by 2 bases, and 11 bases separated the two germline ends. The germline V gene encodes CDR1 MNHEY and CDR2 SVGAGI. CDR3 sequence reads: CASSYGQTPGNTIYF. The CDR3 coding sequence is TGTGCCAGCAGTTATGGGCAGACCCCTGGAAACACCATATATTTT.

The chain links TRBV21-1 to TRBJ1-1; the table's D call, TRBD1, has no DNA check behind it. TRBV21-1 is described as a pseudogene. CDR3 length: 15 amino acids. CDR3 amino acids: CASSKVQGTDTEAFF. The CDR3 DNA follows: TGTGCCAGCAGCAAAGTTCAGGGGACAGACACTGAAGCTTTCTTT.

J is TRBJ2-7 and V is TRBV1; TRBD1, the D gene given by the table, was not confirmed from the DNA. TRBV1 is labeled a pseudogene. The CDR3 extends over 15 amino acids. The DNA for the CDR3 is TGCACCAGCAGCCAAAGGCGGGACAGGCCCTACGAGCAGTACTTC. Translated: CTSSQRRDRPYEQYF.

With regard to this clone: Other DNA sequences in the sample encode the same CDR3. The rearrangement joins TRBV5-4 to TRBJ1-1; no clear D. The CDR3 is made up of 14 amino acids. V lost 1 base and J lost 3, with 10 bases in between. The germline V gene encodes CDR1 SGHNT and CDR2 YYREEE (reference sequence). Here the CDR3 reads CASSLSISDTEAFF. The CDR3 bases are TGTGCCAGCAGCTTGAGCATCAGCGACACTGAAGCTTTCTTT.

This clone has just a few counts. Here the CDR3 DNA reads TGTGCCAGCAGTGGACAGGGCTATGGCTACACCTTC. Protein: CASSGQGYGYTF. The chain joins TRBV6-1 to TRBJ1-2, with 7 bases that match TRBD1. The CDR3 is 12 residues long. The J segment lost 4 bases and the V segment lost 4 bases, leaving 0 bases of the junction unmatched. The V gene's germline CDR1 is MNHNS and CDR2 SASEGT.

This clone was found a few times. This chain links TRBV29-1 with TRBJ2-6, with a possible D match to TRBD1 (5 bases). This CDR3 contains 15 residues. The germline V gene has CDR1 SQVTM and CDR2 ANQGSEA. The germline V and J ends were trimmed by 6 bases and 0 bases, with 12 bases remaining between them. CDR3 DNA sequence: TGCAGCGTATCAGGGCTACTCTCTGGGGCCAACGTCCTGACTTTC. It encodes CSVSGLLSGANVLTF.

The rearrangement uses TRBV2 and TRBJ2-3, with 9 nucleotides matching TRBD1. The CDR3 contains 14 residues. After removal of 3 bases from V and 7 bases from J, the junction contained 5 bases not matched to a gene. Germline V gene lookup returns CDR1 SNHLY and CDR2 FYNNEI. CDR3 region: CASSEGTGQYTQYF. The CDR3 DNA sequence: TGTGCCAGCAGTGAGGGGACAGGGCAATATACGCAGTATTTT.

This clone turned up a few times. The V call is TRBV6-1, the J call TRBJ2-6, with D perhaps TRBD1 (5 bases). CDR3 length: 16 residues. Per the germline V gene, CDR1 is MNHNS and CDR2 is SASEGT. Between the trimmed V and J ends, which lost 2 bases and 1 base, there was a span of 9 bases. CDR3 DNA: TGTGCCAGCAGTGAATCTCAGGGTTCTGGGGCCAACGTCCTGACTTTC. Translated: CASSESQGSGANVLTF.

This clone was seen a few times. V is TRBV10-2 and J is TRBJ2-3, with 9 bases matching TRBD2. V lost 4 bases and J lost 0; bases outside the gene matches: 17. The germline CDR1 and CDR2 sequences are WSHSY and SAAADI. The CDR3 is 20 residues long. In DNA form, the CDR3 reads TGCGCCAGCAGTGGAGCGGGGGGCCGCAAACTTCTCTCCAGCACAGATACGCAGTATTTT. Its protein is CASSGAGGRKLLSSTDTQYF.

The chain uses TRBV19 and TRBJ1-2; the match to TRBD1 covers 7 bases. V shed 7 bases, J shed 3 bases, and the junction held 2 bases outside the gene matches. The CDR3 runs to 12 residues. Germline values: CDR1 LNHDA, CDR2 SQIVND (reference sequence). DNA of the CDR3: TGTGCCAGTACCGGGACAGACTATGGCTACACCTTC. Its protein product is CASTGTDYGYTF.

The V call is TRBV9, the J call TRBJ2-2, with TRBD1 matching over 7 bases. Trimming at V came to 3 bases and at J to 5 bases, leaving 7 bases not matched to a gene. Germline CDR1 SGDLS, CDR2 YYNGEE. The CDR3 is 15 amino acids. The CDR3 sequence is CASSGQGKRTGELFF. The CDR3 DNA is TGTGCCAGCAGCGGACAGGGAAAACGGACCGGGGAGCTGTTTTTT.